This passage covers 16 T cell receptor beta chains from one sample sequenced in a study of Ad26.COV2.S vaccination and SARS-CoV-2 variants. Assay: immunoSEQ multiplex PCR; the TCRdb copy retains only in-frame clones and omits some. The table records fewer than 400,000 clones, around 85% of them present only once. Treatment in this sample: 15 to 20 received Ad26.COV2.S at low or high dose, single or two shots; a few received placebo; per-sample allocation not given. Sampling took place 63 days after the first vaccine or placebo injection. This specimen consisted of peripheral blood, obtained in a trial of Ad26.COV2.S vaccine versus placebo. These receptors all come from a person between 18 and 59 years old who received the Ad26.COV2.S COVID-19 vaccine or a placebo.

The V call is TRBV5-4, the J call TRBJ2-5; the D is unclear. The CDR3 length is 12 residues. Trimming cost V 1 base and J 5 bases, with 6 bases left between them. Germline CDR1 reads SGHNT; CDR2 reads YYREEE (reference sequence). For the CDR3, the DNA is TGTGCCAGCAGCTTGAGTACGGAGACCCAGTACTTC. Protein product: CASSLSTETQYF.

The chain combines TRBV6-6 with TRBJ2-2, with D tentatively TRBD1 (6 bases). The CDR3 covers 15 residues. The V gene's germline CDR1 is MNHNY and CDR2 SVGAGI (reference sequence). Between the trimmed V and J ends, which lost 2 bases and 2 bases, there was a span of 9 bases. For the CDR3, the DNA is TGTGCCAGCAGTTACCAGGGGTCCAACACCGGGGAGCTGTTTTTT. Residues: CASSYQGSNTGELFF.

This clone showed up just a few times. V gene TRBV5-1 combines with J gene TRBJ1-2, with TRBD1 matching 8 bases. The CDR3 contains 14 residues. Germline CDR1 and CDR2: SGHRS and YFSETQ. V was clipped by 6 bases and J by 7 bases; unmatched bases: 11. The CDR3, as DNA: TGCGCCAGCACCCTCGGACAGGGTTCGGGTGGCTACACCTTC. Encoded protein: CASTLGQGSGGYTF.

The chain recombines TRBV7-6 with TRBJ2-2, with D hard to call. Trimming stripped 1 base from V and 0 bases from J, with 3 bases between. Germline CDR1 SGHVS, CDR2 FNYEAQ. The CDR3 loop spans 14 amino acids. The CDR3: CASSLDSNTGELFF. The CDR3 DNA follows: TGTGCCAGCAGCTTAGACTCGAACACCGGGGAGCTGTTTTTT. The complete variable domain, with remaining parts taken from reference TRBV7-6 and TRBJ2-2, reads GAGVSQSPRYKVTKRGQDVALRCDPISGHVSLYWYRQALGQGPEFLTYFNYEAQQDKSGLPNDRFSAERPEGSISTLTIQRTEQRDSAMYRCASSLDSNTGELFFGEGSRLTVL.

This sequence joins TRBV29-1 and TRBJ1-2; TRBD1 agrees at 9 bases. Germline V gene sequence: CDR1 SQVTM, CDR2 ANQGSEA. The CDR3 runs to 13 residues. Unmatched junction bases numbered 5, after V lost 5 bases and J lost 4 bases. DNA for the CDR3: TGCAGCGTTATCCGGACAGGGGCCTATGGCTACACCTTC. Its protein product is CSVIRTGAYGYTF.

V and J are TRBV5-1 and TRBJ1-1; D might be TRBD1 (6 bases). Germline-derived CDR1 and CDR2 are SGHRS and YFSETQ. This CDR3 has 14 amino acids. The V end was cut by 9 bases, the J end by 1 base, with 16 bases between. The CDR3 DNA sequence: TGCGCCACATCATACCGAGGGGGGAACACTGAAGCTTTCTTT. As protein: CATSYRGGNTEAFF.

The chain joins TRBV7-9 to TRBJ2-7, with TRBD2 identical over 8 bases. Germline CDR1 and CDR2: SEHNR and FQNEAQ (reference sequence). The CDR3 covers 15 residues. J gave up 6 bases and V 7 bases, and 14 bases lay outside the gene matches. CDR3 bases: TGTGCCAGCACCCCCGTTTCGGGGGGGGAGGGCGAGCAGTACTTC. Amino acid sequence: CASTPVSGGEGEQYF.

This clone was detected only a few times. The V call is TRBV7-9, the J call TRBJ2-3; TRBD2 matches at 11 bases. This CDR3 has 16 residues. Germline V gives CDR1 SEHNR, CDR2 FQNEAQ (reference sequence). Trimming at V came to 5 bases and at J to 3 bases, leaving 7 bases not matched to a gene. In nucleotides, the CDR3 is TGTGCCAGCAGCAAGTTAGCGGGGGGGCCAACAGATACGCAGTATTTT. Translating it yields CASSKLAGGPTDTQYF.

This clone was seen only once. V is TRBV5-8 and J is TRBJ1-5; D possibly corresponds to TRBD1 (6 bases). From germline, CDR1 is SGHTS and CDR2 YDEGEE. Trimming took 2 bases from V and 8 from J, leaving 14 bases between them. The CDR3 is made up of 14 amino acids. The CDR3 region is CASSFGGQEEPQHF. DNA for the CDR3: TGTGCCAGCAGCTTTGGGGGGCAGGAGGAGCCCCAGCATTTT.

This chain joins TRBV19 and TRBJ2-3; perhaps TRBD2 as D (5 bases). This CDR3 spans 12 amino acids. Trimming removed 4 bases from V and 4 bases from J, with 6 bases in between. Per the germline V gene, CDR1 is LNHDA and CDR2 is SQIVND (reference sequence). The CDR3: CASSTSSDTQYF. The CDR3 coding sequence is TGTGCCAGTAGTACTAGCTCAGATACGCAGTATTTT.

The V and J genes are TRBV7-2 and TRBJ2-5; 7 positions match TRBD2. J was trimmed by 2 bases and V by 2 bases; bases with no gene match: 5. CDR3 length: 15 residues. In germline, CDR1 is SGHTA, CDR2 FQGNSA. CDR3 DNA sequence: TGTGCCAGCAGCTTATCCGGACTAGAACAAGAGACCCAGTACTTC. Protein sequence: CASSLSGLEQETQYF.

The rearrangement links TRBV4-1 to TRBJ1-2, with D unclear. V lost 0 bases to trimming and J lost 0 bases, with 5 bases between them. Germline values: CDR1 MGHRA, CDR2 YSYEKL. The CDR3 length is 14 residues. CDR3 amino acids: CASSQETTNYGYTF. The CDR3 DNA reads as TGCGCCAGCAGCCAAGAAACTACTAACTATGGCTACACCTTC.

The genes are TRBV5-1 and TRBJ2-3, with D perhaps matching TRBD1 (5 bases). The CDR3 has 15 residues. Germline V gene data show CDR1 as SGHRS and CDR2 as YFSETQ. The germline V and J ends were trimmed by 1 base and 0 bases, with 9 bases remaining between them. The CDR3 reads CASSLSGASTDTQYF. Here the CDR3 DNA reads TGCGCCAGCAGCTTGAGTGGGGCGAGCACAGATACGCAGTATTTT.

V usage is TRBV10-1 and J usage is TRBJ1-2; possibly TRBD1 for D (6 bases). The V end lost 7 bases, the J end lost 8 bases, and 17 bases lay between the germline ends. Germline assignment: CDR1 WNHNN and CDR2 SYGVQD (reference sequence). This CDR3 has 13 amino acids. The CDR3 region is CASISQGPSGYTF. The CDR3, as DNA: TGCGCCAGCATTTCACAGGGTCCGAGCGGCTACACCTTC.

This clone showed up just once. The rearrangement links TRBV6-6 to TRBJ1-4; 10 bases map to TRBD1. The CDR3 runs 14 residues. Germline V gene data show CDR1 as MNHNY and CDR2 as SVGAGI (reference sequence). V was clipped by 5 bases and J by 8 bases; unmatched bases: 5. DNA of the CDR3: TGTGCCAGCAGTCGACAGGGGGCTTCCGAAAAACTGTTTTTT. Amino acid sequence: CASSRQGASEKLFF.

The chain couples TRBV6-5 to TRBJ2-1, with a weak D call TRBD1 (5 bases). Germline values: CDR1 MNHEY, CDR2 SVGAGI. Trimming took 4 bases from V and 5 from J, leaving 9 bases between them. This CDR3 comprises 13 residues. CDR3 residues: CASSFRGNNEQFF. As DNA, the CDR3 is TGTGCCAGCAGTTTTAGGGGCAACAATGAGCAGTTCTTC.